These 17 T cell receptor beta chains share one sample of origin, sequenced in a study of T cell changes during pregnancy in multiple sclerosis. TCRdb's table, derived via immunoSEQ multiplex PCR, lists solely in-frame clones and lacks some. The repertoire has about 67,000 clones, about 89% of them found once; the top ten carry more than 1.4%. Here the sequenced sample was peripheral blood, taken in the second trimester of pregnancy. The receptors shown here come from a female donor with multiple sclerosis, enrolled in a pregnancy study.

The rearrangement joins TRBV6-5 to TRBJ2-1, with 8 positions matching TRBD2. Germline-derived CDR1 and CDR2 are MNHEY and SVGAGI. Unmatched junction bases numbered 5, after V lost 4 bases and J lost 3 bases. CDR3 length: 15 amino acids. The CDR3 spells CASSSSGTSYNEQFF. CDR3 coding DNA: TGTGCCAGCAGTTCGTCCGGGACTAGCTACAATGAGCAGTTCTTC.

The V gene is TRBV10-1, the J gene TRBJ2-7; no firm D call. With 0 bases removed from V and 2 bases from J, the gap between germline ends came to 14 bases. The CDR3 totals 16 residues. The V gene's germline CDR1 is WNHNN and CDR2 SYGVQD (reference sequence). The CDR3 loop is CASSESISRLAYEQYF. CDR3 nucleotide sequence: TGCGCCAGCAGTGAGTCGATTTCCAGGCTCGCCTACGAGCAGTACTTC.

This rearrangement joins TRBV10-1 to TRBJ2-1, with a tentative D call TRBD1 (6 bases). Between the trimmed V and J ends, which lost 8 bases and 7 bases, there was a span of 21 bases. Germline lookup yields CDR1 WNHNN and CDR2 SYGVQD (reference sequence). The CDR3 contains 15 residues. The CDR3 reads CASGKAGADGNEQFF. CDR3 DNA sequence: TGCGCCAGCGGAAAGGCAGGGGCGGACGGGAATGAGCAGTTCTTC.

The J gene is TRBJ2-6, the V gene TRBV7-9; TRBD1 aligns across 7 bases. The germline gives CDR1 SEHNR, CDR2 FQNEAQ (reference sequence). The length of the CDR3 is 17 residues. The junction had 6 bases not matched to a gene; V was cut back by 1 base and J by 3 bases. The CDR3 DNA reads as TGTGCCAGCAGCTTAGAGCCAGGGGGAATTGGGGCCAACGTCCTGACTTTC. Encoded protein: CASSLEPGGIGANVLTF. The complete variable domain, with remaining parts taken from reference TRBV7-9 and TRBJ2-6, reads DTGVSQNPRHKITKRGQNVTFRCDPISEHNRLYWYRQTLGQGPEFLTYFQNEAQLEKSRLLSDRFSAERPKGSFSTLEIQRTEQGDSAMYLCASSLEPGGIGANVLTFGAGSRLTVL.

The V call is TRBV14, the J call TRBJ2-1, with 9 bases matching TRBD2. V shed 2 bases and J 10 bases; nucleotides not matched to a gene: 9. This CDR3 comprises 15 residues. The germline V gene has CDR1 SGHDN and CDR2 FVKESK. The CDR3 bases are TGTGCCAGCAGCCAACTGGCGGGAGGGCCAGGGGAGCAGTTCTTC. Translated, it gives CASSQLAGGPGEQFF.

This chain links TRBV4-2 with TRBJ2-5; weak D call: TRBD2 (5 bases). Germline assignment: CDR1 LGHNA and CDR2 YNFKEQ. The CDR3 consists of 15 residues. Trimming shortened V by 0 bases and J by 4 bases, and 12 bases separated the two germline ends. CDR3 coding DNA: TGTGCCAGCAGCCAAGATCGGAAAGGGAGAGAGACCCAGTACTTC. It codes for CASSQDRKGRETQYF.

CDR3 sequence (DNA): TGCGCCAGCAGCCTCCCAGTCCGGGGAGCAAATGGCTACACCTTC. This codes for CASSLPVRGANGYTF. The V gene is TRBV5-1, the J gene TRBJ1-2; D not resolved. Trimming took 4 bases from V and 6 from J, leaving 19 bases between them. The CDR3 has 15 residues. Germline values: CDR1 SGHRS, CDR2 YFSETQ.

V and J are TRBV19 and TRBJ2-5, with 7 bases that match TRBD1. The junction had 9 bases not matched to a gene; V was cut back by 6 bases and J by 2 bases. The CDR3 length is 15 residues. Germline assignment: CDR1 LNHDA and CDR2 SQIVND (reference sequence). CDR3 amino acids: CASSRRDSDQETQYF. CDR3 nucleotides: TGTGCCAGTAGCCGCCGGGACAGCGATCAAGAGACCCAGTACTTC.

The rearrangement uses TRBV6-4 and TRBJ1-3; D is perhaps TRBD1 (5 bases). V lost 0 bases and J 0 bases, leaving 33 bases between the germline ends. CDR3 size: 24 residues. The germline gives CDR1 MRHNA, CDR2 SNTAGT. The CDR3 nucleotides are TGTGCCAGCAGTGACTCGATATGGCCCCATCTCGCGGGGCTTAGAAAAAGCTCTGGAAACACCATATATTTT. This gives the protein CASSDSIWPHLAGLRKSSGNTIYF.

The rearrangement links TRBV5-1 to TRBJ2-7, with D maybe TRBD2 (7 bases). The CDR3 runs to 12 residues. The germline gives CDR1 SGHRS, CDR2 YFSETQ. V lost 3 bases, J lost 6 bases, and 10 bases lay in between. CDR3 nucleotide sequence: TGCGCCAGCAGCTGGGGGGGCCGCGAGCAGTACTTC. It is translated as CASSWGGREQYF.

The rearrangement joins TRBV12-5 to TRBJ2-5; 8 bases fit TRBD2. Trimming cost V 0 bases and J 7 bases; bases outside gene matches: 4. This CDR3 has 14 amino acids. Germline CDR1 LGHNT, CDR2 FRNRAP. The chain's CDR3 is CASGLVLSGGTQYF. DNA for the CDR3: TGTGCTAGTGGTTTGGTACTCAGCGGGGGGACCCAGTACTTC.

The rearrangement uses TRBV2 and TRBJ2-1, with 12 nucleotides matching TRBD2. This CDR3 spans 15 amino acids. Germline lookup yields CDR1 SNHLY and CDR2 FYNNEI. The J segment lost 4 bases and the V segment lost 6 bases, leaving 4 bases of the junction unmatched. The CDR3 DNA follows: TGTGCCAGCAGGACTAGCGGGAGTCTGTACAATGAGCAGTTCTTC. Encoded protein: CASRTSGSLYNEQFF.

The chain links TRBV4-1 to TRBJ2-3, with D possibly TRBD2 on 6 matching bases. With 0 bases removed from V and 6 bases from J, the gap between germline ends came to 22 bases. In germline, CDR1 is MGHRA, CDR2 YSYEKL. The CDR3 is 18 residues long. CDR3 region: CASSQDHLLVWGEDTQYF. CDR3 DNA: TGCGCCAGCAGCCAAGACCACTTACTTGTATGGGGGGAGGATACGCAGTATTTT.

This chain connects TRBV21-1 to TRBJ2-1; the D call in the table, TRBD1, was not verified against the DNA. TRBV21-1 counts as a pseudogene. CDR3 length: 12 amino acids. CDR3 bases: TGTGCCAGCACAGATCAGGTTAATGAGCAGTTCTTC. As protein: CASTDQVNEQFF.

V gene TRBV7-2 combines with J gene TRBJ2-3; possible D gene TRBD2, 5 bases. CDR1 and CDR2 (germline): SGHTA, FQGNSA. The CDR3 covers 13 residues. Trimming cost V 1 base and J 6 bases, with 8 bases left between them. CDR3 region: CASSLDRRDTQYF. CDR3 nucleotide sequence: TGTGCCAGCAGCTTAGATAGGAGGGATACGCAGTATTTT. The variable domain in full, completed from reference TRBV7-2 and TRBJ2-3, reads GAGVSQSPSNKVTEKGKDVELRCDPISGHTALYWYRQSLGQGLEFLIYFQGNSAPDKSGLPSDRFSAERTGGSVSTLTIQRTQQEDSAVYLCASSLDRRDTQYFGPGTRLTVL.

The CDR3 DNA is TGCGCCAGCAGCTTGGCAGGGAACCCTCAGCCCCAGCATTTT. Translated: CASSLAGNPQPQHF. This sequence joins TRBV5-1 and TRBJ1-5, with D perhaps TRBD1 (5 bases). The CDR3 is 14 amino acids. The ends were cut back, 0 bases at V and 6 bases at J, with 10 bases in the middle. Germline assignment: CDR1 SGHRS and CDR2 YFSETQ.

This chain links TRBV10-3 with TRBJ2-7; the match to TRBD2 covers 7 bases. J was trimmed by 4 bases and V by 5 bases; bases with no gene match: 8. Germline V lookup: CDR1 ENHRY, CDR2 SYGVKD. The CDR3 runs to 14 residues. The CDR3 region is CAISRAGLPYEQYF. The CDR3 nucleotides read TGTGCCATCAGTCGAGCGGGGCTCCCATACGAGCAGTACTTC.